In this sample, the clone carrying this T cell receptor (beta chain) turned up a few times. Its antigen is as yet unknown. Germline loops: CDR1 SGHTA, CDR2 FQGNSA. V lost 1 base, J lost 0 bases, and 10 bases lay in between. CDR3 length: 16 amino acids. The source of the sample is a study of beta chain features in type 1 diabetes. The overall study: Cell yields, gender and age were similar in healthy donors and patients. General study findings and limits: VDJ junctions sequenced from type 1 diabetes patients showed fewer insertions and more deletions.

The whole isolated RNA underwent reverse transcription, so sequencing captured expressed TCRB transcripts. The repertoire was sequenced with immunoSEQ multiplex PCR; TCRdb's copy has only in-frame clones and lacks some. The data hold approximately 140,000 clones, with roughly 7.2% observed a single time. The chain is built from TRBV7-2 and TRBJ1-5; no clear D. This TCR was sampled from a woman aged 25 to 39 in good health. Sequenced material: central memory CD4+ T cells from blood. This CDR3 reads CASSLVRGLSNQPQHF. The CDR3, as DNA: TGTGCCAGCAGCTTAGTTCGGGGTCTTAGCAATCAGCCCCAGCATTTT.